One sample yielded the 7 T cell receptor beta chains listed below, sequenced in a study of cytomegalovirus exposure and HLA in healthy donors. Clones were sequenced by immunoSEQ multiplex PCR, and TCRdb holds only the in-frame ones, with some missing. The table has about 130,000 clones, over 85% seen once. Sequencing was performed on PBMCs. Source of these receptors: a young man in good health and CMV-seronegative.

The gene calls are TRBV6-5 and TRBJ1-5, with D possibly matching TRBD1 (5 bases). Trimming cost V 2 bases and J 3 bases, with 11 bases left between them. The germline V gene encodes CDR1 MNHEY and CDR2 SVGAGI. CDR3 length: 15 residues. The CDR3, as DNA: TGTGCCAGCAGTTACCGGAGGGGACCCAATCAGCCCCAGCATTTT. It is translated as CASSYRRGPNQPQHF.

The chain has TRBV2 and TRBJ1-1; possible D gene TRBD1, 6 bases. Trimming pared 0 bases from V and 0 bases from J, leaving 23 bases between. Germline V CDR1 and CDR2: SNHLY, FYNNEI. The CDR3 contains 20 residues. The DNA of the CDR3 is TGTGCCAGCAGTGAAGCGAGCCCCCGGGGAGGGGGGCTTATGAACACTGAAGCTTTCTTT. Translating it yields CASSEASPRGGGLMNTEAFF.

V and J are TRBV7-9 and TRBJ1-2; the match to TRBD1 covers 10 bases. The V segment lost 4 bases and the J segment 7 bases; nucleotides outside the gene matches: 6. CDR1 and CDR2 (germline): SEHNR, FQNEAQ (reference sequence). The CDR3 runs 14 residues. The CDR3 protein is CASSWDRGTGGYTF. The CDR3 DNA sequence: TGTGCCAGCAGCTGGGACAGGGGAACCGGTGGCTACACCTTC. Based on the CDR3 plus reference TRBV7-9 and TRBJ1-2, the full variable domain is DTGVSQNPRHKITKRGQNVTFRCDPISEHNRLYWYRQTLGQGPEFLTYFQNEAQLEKSRLLSDRFSAERPKGSFSTLEIQRTEQGDSAMYLCASSWDRGTGGYTFGSGTRLTVV.

The chain uses TRBV5-5 and TRBJ2-7, with a possible D match to TRBD2 (6 bases). V was shortened by 4 bases and J by 2 bases, with 13 bases between the two germline ends. The CDR3 extends over 14 amino acids. The germline CDR1 and CDR2 sequences are SGHKS and YYEKEE (reference sequence). The CDR3 protein is CASSPGGETYEQYF. As DNA, the CDR3 is TGTGCCAGCAGCCCGGGCGGGGAGACCTACGAGCAGTACTTC. Drawing the rest from reference TRBV5-5 and TRBJ2-7, the complete variable domain is DAGVTQSPTHLIKTRGQQVTLRCSPISGHKSVSWYQQVLGQGPQFIFQYYEKEERGRGNFPDRFSARQFPNYSSELNVNALLLGDSALYLCASSPGGETYEQYFGPGTRLTVT.

This clone was recorded only once. The chain uses TRBV7-2 and TRBJ1-1; D is unresolved. V lost 7 bases, J lost 2 bases, and 14 bases lay in between. This CDR3 spans 14 amino acids. From germline, CDR1 is SGHTA and CDR2 FQGNSA. The CDR3 is CASILSTANTEAFF. In nucleotides, the CDR3 is TGTGCCAGCATCCTTAGTACAGCCAACACTGAAGCTTTCTTT.

J is TRBJ1-3 and V is TRBV5-1; D is ambiguous. Per the germline V gene, CDR1 is SGHRS and CDR2 is YFSETQ. The CDR3 sequence is 16 residues long. V shed 0 bases and J shed 0 bases, with 10 bases lying between them. The CDR3 nucleotides read TGCGCCAGCAGCTTGGGGACCGAGGGCTCTGGAAACACCATATATTTT. It yields the protein CASSLGTEGSGNTIYF.

The J gene is TRBJ1-4, the V gene TRBV2, with TRBD1 matching 9 bases. CDR1 and CDR2 (germline): SNHLY, FYNNEI. This CDR3 spans 15 amino acids. Trimming cost V 5 bases and J 4 bases; bases outside gene matches: 5. The CDR3 DNA reads TGTGCCAGCAGTCTTGGGACAGGGATTAATGAAAAACTGTTTTTT. This translates into CASSLGTGINEKLFF. The complete variable domain, with remaining parts taken from reference TRBV2 and TRBJ1-4, reads EPEVTQTPSHQVTQMGQEVILRCVPISNHLYFYWYRQILGQKVEFLVSFYNNEISEKSEIFDDQFSVERPDGSNFTLKIRSTKLEDSAMYFCASSLGTGINEKLFFGSGTQLSVL.